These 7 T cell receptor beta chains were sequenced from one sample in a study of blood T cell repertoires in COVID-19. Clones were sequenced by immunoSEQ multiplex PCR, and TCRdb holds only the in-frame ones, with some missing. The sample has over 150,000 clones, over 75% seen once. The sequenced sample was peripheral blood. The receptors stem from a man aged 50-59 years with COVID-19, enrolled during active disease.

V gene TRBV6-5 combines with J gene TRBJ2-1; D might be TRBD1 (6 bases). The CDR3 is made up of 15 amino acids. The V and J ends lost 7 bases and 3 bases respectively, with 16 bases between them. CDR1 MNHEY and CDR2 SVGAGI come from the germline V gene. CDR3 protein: CASIEVGALYNEQFF. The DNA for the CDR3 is TGTGCCAGCATCGAGGTGGGGGCGCTCTACAATGAGCAGTTCTTC.

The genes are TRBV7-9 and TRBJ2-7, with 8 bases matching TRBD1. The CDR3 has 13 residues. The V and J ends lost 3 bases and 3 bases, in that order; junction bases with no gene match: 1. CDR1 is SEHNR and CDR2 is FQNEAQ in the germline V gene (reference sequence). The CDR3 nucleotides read TGTGCCAGCAGCTTTACAGGGGGCTACGAGCAGTACTTC. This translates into CASSFTGGYEQYF. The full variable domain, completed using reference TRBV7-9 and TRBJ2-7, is DTGVSQNPRHKITKRGQNVTFRCDPISEHNRLYWYRQTLGQGPEFLTYFQNEAQLEKSRLLSDRFSAERPKGSFSTLEIQRTEQGDSAMYLCASSFTGGYEQYFGPGTRLTVT.

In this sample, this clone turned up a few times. In DNA, the CDR3 is TGTGCCAGCATAAGGGACACCGTTCGGGAGCCCCAGCATTTT. It codes for CASIRDTVREPQHF. The chain carries TRBV6-5 and TRBJ1-5; D might be TRBD1 (6 bases). Per germline, CDR1 MNHEY and CDR2 SVGAGI. There are 14 residues in the CDR3. V was shortened by 7 bases and J by 8 bases, with 18 bases between the two germline ends.

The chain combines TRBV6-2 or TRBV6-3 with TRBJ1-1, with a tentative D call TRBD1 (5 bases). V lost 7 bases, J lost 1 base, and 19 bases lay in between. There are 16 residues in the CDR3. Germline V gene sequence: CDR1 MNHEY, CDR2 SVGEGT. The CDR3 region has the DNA TGTGCCAGCACCCCTGCCCGGACATCGGGGAACACTGAAGCTTTCTTT. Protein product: CASTPARTSGNTEAFF.

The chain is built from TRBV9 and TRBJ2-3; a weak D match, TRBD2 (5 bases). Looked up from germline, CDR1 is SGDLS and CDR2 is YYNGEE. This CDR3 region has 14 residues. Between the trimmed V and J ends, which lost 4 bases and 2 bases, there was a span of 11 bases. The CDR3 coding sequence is TGTGCCAGCAGCAACGAGCGGTCCACAGATACGCAGTATTTT. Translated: CASSNERSTDTQYF.

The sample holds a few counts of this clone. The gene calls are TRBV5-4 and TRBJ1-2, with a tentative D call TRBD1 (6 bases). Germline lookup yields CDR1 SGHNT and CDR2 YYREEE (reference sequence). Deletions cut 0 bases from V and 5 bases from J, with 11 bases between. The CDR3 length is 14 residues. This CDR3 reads CASSLDKTGYGYTF. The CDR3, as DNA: TGTGCCAGCAGCTTGGATAAGACAGGATATGGCTACACCTTC.

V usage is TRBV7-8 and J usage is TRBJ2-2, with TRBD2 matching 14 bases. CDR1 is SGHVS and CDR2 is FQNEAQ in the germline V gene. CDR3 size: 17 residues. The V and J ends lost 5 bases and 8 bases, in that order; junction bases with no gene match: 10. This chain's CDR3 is CASSTRLAGGPGGELFF. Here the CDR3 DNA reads TGTGCCAGCAGCACAAGACTAGCGGGAGGGCCAGGGGGGGAGCTGTTTTTT.